This T cell receptor beta chain was found in a study of T cells in localized non-small cell lung cancer. The germline V gene has CDR1 GTSNPN and CDR2 SVGIG (reference sequence). Deletions cut 2 bases from V and 13 bases from J, with 12 bases between. This CDR3 has 11 amino acids. Clones were sequenced by immunoSEQ multiplex PCR, and TCRdb holds only the in-frame ones, with some missing. The data contain more than 45,000 clones, approximately 77% of them singletons. Study results and limitations: Heterogeneity remains possible, as sequencing covered one tumor region only. Maximal T cell clonality occurred in uninvolved adjacent lung, with tumor ranking below it.

About this clone: The antigen remains undetermined.

The origin of this receptor is a man aged 35 to 69 with stage I squamous cell lung carcinoma. The V and J genes are TRBV30 and TRBJ1-5, with D possibly matching TRBD1 (5 bases). This specimen was peripheral blood, taken before any cancer treatment. The CDR3 bases are TGTGCCTGGAGTCTGGGACCCACTCAGCATTTT. Translating gives CAWSLGPTQHF.